These T cell receptor beta chains were read from a single sample in a study of identical twins. TCRdb re-analysed the 5' RACE reads in MiXCR, keeping a single row per CDR3 protein. Of hundreds of thousands of distinct CDR3 sequences in the sample, about 24% were seen once. This sample also belongs to another study, concerning T cells expressing NK-cell markers.

Sequenced sample: CD4+ T cells sorted from blood. The source of these receptors is a woman aged 18 to 35 in good health. Both conserved end residues are part of each CDR3. The D gene is left open where the match is weak. Size tells how often a clone was seen (once, few, many) or the class of an expanded clone, and some rows leave it out.

>TRBV11-2|TRBJ2-1|-|11|-
CASSSGNEQFF
TGTGCCAGCAGCTCCGGTAATGAGCAGTTCTTC
>TRBV6-1|TRBJ2-2|-|16|few
CATTRGAPLGSGELFF
TGTGCCACCACCCGGGGGGCGCCCCTAGGGTCCGGGGAGCTGTTTTTT
>TRBV5-1|TRBJ2-7|TRBD2|14|few
CASSDGGGTYEQYF
TGCGCCAGCAGCGACGGGGGGGGCACCTACGAGCAGTACTTC
>TRBV7-2|TRBJ1-6|TRBD1|14|many
CASSLGQTNSPLHF
TGTGCCAGCAGCTTGGGACAGACTAATTCACCCCTCCACTTT
>TRBV20-1|TRBJ2-3|-|13|-
CSAGGGATDTQYF
TGCAGTGCTGGGGGCGGGGCGACAGATACGCAGTATTTT
>TRBV27|TRBJ2-4|TRBD2|14|-
CASSLQDSGGIQYF
TGTGCCAGCAGTTTACAGGACTCGGGAGGCATTCAGTACTTC
>TRBV4-2|TRBJ2-5|-|14|few
CASSPGTHLETQYF
TGTGCCAGCAGCCCCGGGACCCACCTGGAGACCCAGTACTTC
>TRBV6-5|TRBJ2-1|TRBD2|14|few
CASSYQLANREQFF
TGTGCCAGCAGTTACCAACTAGCGAATAGGGAGCAGTTCTTC
>TRBV29-1|TRBJ2-5|-|11|few
CSVVPQETQYF
TGCAGCGTTGTTCCCCAGGAGACCCAGTACTTC
>TRBV29-1|TRBJ2-1|-|13|few
CSVAPPWYNEQFF
TGCAGCGTTGCCCCCCCTTGGTACAATGAGCAGTTCTTC
>TRBV3-1|TRBJ1-6|-|15|few
CASSLTHVLNSPLHF
TGTGCCAGCAGTCTGACGCATGTTCTTAATTCACCCCTCCACTTT
>TRBV20-1|TRBJ2-5|-|14|few
CSARVPALQETQYF
TGCAGTGCTAGAGTTCCAGCCCTCCAAGAGACCCAGTACTTC
>TRBV6-5|TRBJ2-1|-|15|-
CASSYEDTRYNEQFF
TGTGCCAGCAGTTACGAGGACACACGGTACAATGAGCAGTTCTTC
>TRBV20-1|TRBJ1-3|TRBD1|17|few
CSARDLDRGESGNTIYF
TGCAGTGCTAGAGATCTGGACAGGGGGGAATCTGGAAACACCATATATTTT
>TRBV7-7|TRBJ2-2|-|12|many
CASSFSTGELFF
TGTGCTAGCAGCTTTAGCACCGGGGAGCTGTTTTTT
>TRBV12-3/TRBV12-4|TRBJ1-4|-|15|-
CASRKGSGFNEKLFF
TGTGCCAGCAGGAAAGGTTCGGGGTTTAATGAAAAACTGTTTTTT
>TRBV6-1|TRBJ2-5|TRBD1|15|-
CASSSGQGIVETQYF
TGTGCCAGCAGCTCGGGACAGGGGATCGTAGAGACCCAGTACTTC
>TRBV5-1|TRBJ2-1|TRBD2|15|few
CASSAGTSGKNEQFF
TGCGCCAGCAGCGCGGGGACTAGCGGTAAAAATGAGCAGTTCTTC
>TRBV19|TRBJ1-1|-|12|-
CASSPRGDEAFF
TGTGCCAGTAGTCCCAGGGGCGATGAAGCTTTCTTT
>TRBV5-1|TRBJ2-5|TRBD1|13|many
CASSQGAGETQYF
TGCGCCAGCTCACAGGGGGCGGGAGAGACCCAGTACTTC
>TRBV7-8|TRBJ1-1|-|15|-
CASSLPDNSWTEAFF
TGTGCCAGCAGCTTACCCGACAACAGTTGGACTGAAGCTTTCTTT
>TRBV24-1|TRBJ1-2|-|12|few
CATSDGRYGYTF
TGTGCCACCTCTGACGGCCGCTATGGCTACACCTTC
>TRBV6-2/TRBV6-3|TRBJ2-1|-|18|few
CASSYSPTGRGSYNEQFF
TGTGCCAGCAGTTACTCCCCGACAGGCCGGGGGTCCTACAATGAGCAGTTCTTC
>TRBV7-9|TRBJ1-4|TRBD1|15|-
CASSPGQGTNEKLFF
TGTGCCAGCAGCCCCGGACAGGGAACTAATGAAAAACTGTTTTTT
>TRBV6-1|TRBJ2-5|-|15|-
CASSGSGAGSETQYF
TGTGCCTCCTCGGGATCGGGGGCGGGGTCAGAGACCCAGTACTTC
>TRBV18|TRBJ2-2|TRBD1|15|-
CASSPVGTASGELFF
TGTGCCAGCTCACCCGTCGGGACAGCAAGCGGGGAGCTGTTTTTT
>TRBV7-9|TRBJ2-1|-|17|-
CASSFWALTSSYNEQFF
TGTGCCAGCAGCTTTTGGGCGCTGACGAGCTCCTACAATGAGCAGTTCTTC
>TRBV10-3|TRBJ2-3|-|14|-
CAITPSPGGDTQYF
TGTGCCATCACGCCGTCCCCGGGTGGCGATACGCAGTATTTT
>TRBV25-1|TRBJ2-4|-|17|-
CASSEWEGGLAKNIQYF
TGTGCCAGCAGTGAATGGGAGGGGGGGCTAGCCAAAAACATTCAGTACTTC
>TRBV10-3|TRBJ2-2|-|14|few
CAIRRQANTGELFF
TGTGCCATCAGGAGACAGGCGAACACCGGGGAGCTGTTTTTT
>TRBV12-3/TRBV12-4|TRBJ2-5|TRBD2|16|-
CASSPQESGGEETQYF
TGTGCCAGCAGTCCTCAAGAGAGCGGGGGAGAAGAGACCCAGTACTTC
>TRBV29-1|TRBJ2-7|-|12|-
CSALSSSYEQYF
TGCAGCGCCCTGTCATCATCCTACGAGCAGTACTTC
>TRBV5-1|TRBJ1-1|-|14|few
CASSVGPGNTEAFF
TGCGCCAGCAGCGTGGGGCCAGGGAACACTGAAGCTTTCTTT
>TRBV20-1|TRBJ1-1|TRBD1|12|few
CSAQGANTEAFF
TGCAGTGCTCAGGGGGCAAACACTGAAGCTTTCTTT
>TRBV12-3/TRBV12-4|TRBJ2-5|TRBD2|15|-
CASRKTSGGRETQYF
TGTGCCAGCAGAAAGACTAGCGGGGGTCGGGAGACCCAGTACTTC
>TRBV18|TRBJ2-7|TRBD2|16|few
CASSPPLAGGSYEQYF
TGTGCCAGCTCACCACCTTTAGCGGGAGGCTCCTACGAGCAGTACTTC
>TRBV9|TRBJ2-3|TRBD2|16|-
CASSVRVAGATDTQYF
TGTGCCAGCAGCGTACGAGTAGCGGGAGCCACAGATACGCAGTATTTT
>TRBV29-1|TRBJ2-3|-|15|-
CSVKGGHSSTDTQYF
TGCAGCGTTAAGGGGGGGCATTCTAGCACAGATACGCAGTATTTT
>TRBV6-2/TRBV6-3|TRBJ2-1|TRBD2|17|few
CASSYSRTSGTYNEQFF
TGTGCCAGCAGTTACTCCAGGACTAGCGGCACCTACAATGAGCAGTTCTTC
>TRBV7-6|TRBJ2-2|-|14|-
CASSSIDWSRELFF
TGTGCCAGCAGCTCTATTGATTGGTCCCGGGAGCTGTTTTTT
>TRBV5-6|TRBJ1-1|TRBD1|15|few
CASRYTGVRNTEAFF
TGTGCCAGCAGATACACAGGGGTGCGGAACACTGAAGCTTTCTTT
>TRBV7-9|TRBJ1-6|-|14|-
CASASEQKNSPLHF
TGTGCCAGCGCCTCGGAACAGAAGAATTCACCCCTCCACTTT
>TRBV7-2|TRBJ2-7|-|13|-
CASSRAYSYEQYF
TGTGCCAGCAGCCGGGCCTACTCCTACGAGCAGTACTTC
>TRBV20-1|TRBJ1-1|-|13|few
CSASEHMNTEAFF
TGCAGTGCTAGTGAACACATGAACACTGAAGCTTTCTTT
>TRBV29-1|TRBJ2-7|-|15|many
CSVEGEQGYQNEQYF
TGCAGCGTTGAGGGCGAACAGGGTTATCAAAACGAGCAGTACTTC
>TRBV10-3|TRBJ2-2|-|14|-
CAIKLGRDAGELFF
TGTGCCATCAAGCTGGGGCGGGACGCCGGGGAGCTGTTTTTT
>TRBV12-3/TRBV12-4|TRBJ2-1|TRBD2|16|-
CASTTSSGRANNEQFF
TGTGCCAGCACCACCTCAAGCGGGAGGGCCAACAATGAGCAGTTCTTC
>TRBV7-2|TRBJ1-2|-|13|-
CASSLTSFLGYTF
TGTGCCAGCAGCTTGACTTCATTCCTCGGCTACACCTTC